Presented here are 24 T cell receptor beta chains from one specimen sequenced in a study of cytomegalovirus exposure and HLA in healthy donors. Vbeta (60) and Jbeta (13) primers were used in the PCR. TCRdb's table, derived via immunoSEQ multiplex PCR, lists solely in-frame clones and lacks some. The sample holds 130,000 or so clones, around 80% seen once. Sequenced input: PBMCs. The source is a man aged 35 to 55 in good health and CMV-seronegative.

This clone has a handful of counts. This chain joins TRBV7-2 and TRBJ2-3, with 14 bases fitting TRBD2. Germline V CDR1 and CDR2: SGHTA, FQGNSA. V lost 0 bases and J lost 0; bases outside the gene matches: 11. The CDR3 sequence is 21 residues long. CDR3 region: CASSLAPGLAGGPLSTDTQYF. The CDR3 DNA reads as TGTGCCAGCAGCTTAGCGCCAGGACTAGCGGGAGGCCCCCTAAGCACAGATACGCAGTATTTT.

The chain uses TRBV27 and TRBJ2-3; D possibly corresponds to TRBD2 (6 bases). Germline V gives CDR1 MNHEY, CDR2 SMNVEV (reference sequence). This CDR3 spans 14 amino acids. With 5 bases removed from V and 9 bases from J, the gap between germline ends came to 18 bases. The CDR3 loop is CASSPGTDLWTQYF. The CDR3 nucleotides are TGTGCCAGCAGTCCGGGGACTGACTTATGGACGCAGTATTTT.

The V call is TRBV14, the J call TRBJ2-7; D unresolved. Germline CDR1 is SGHDN and CDR2 is FVKESK. The CDR3 is 16 residues long. The germline V and J ends were trimmed by 0 bases and 0 bases, with 12 bases remaining between them. The CDR3 nucleotides are TGTGCCAGCAGCCAAGATATGGCAAGGAGCTCCTACGAGCAGTACTTC. Protein: CASSQDMARSSYEQYF.

The genes are TRBV7-9 and TRBJ2-5; TRBD2 agrees at 9 bases. The CDR3 is 15 residues long. CDR1 is SEHNR and CDR2 is FQNEAQ in the germline V gene (reference sequence). The V gene end was trimmed by 0 bases and the J gene end by 2 bases; junction bases not matched to a gene: 1. The CDR3 DNA sequence: TGTGCCAGCAGCTTAGCGGGACTAGCACAAGAGACCCAGTACTTC. Protein product: CASSLAGLAQETQYF.

The gene calls are TRBV11-2 and TRBJ2-1; 8 bases are a match to TRBD1. Germline-derived CDR1 and CDR2 are SGHAT and FQNNGV. J gave up 7 bases and V 1 base, and 6 bases lay outside the gene matches. The CDR3 is 15 amino acids. Here the CDR3 reads CASSLGPRGQNEQFF. CDR3 DNA sequence: TGTGCCAGCAGCTTAGGGCCCAGGGGGCAGAATGAGCAGTTCTTC.

This clone was counted only a few times. The genes are TRBV27 and TRBJ2-3; TRBD1 aligns across 7 bases. Germline values: CDR1 MNHEY, CDR2 SMNVEV (reference sequence). Unmatched junction bases numbered 12, after V lost 5 bases and J lost 7 bases. This CDR3 is built from 15 residues. For the CDR3, the DNA is TGTGCCAGCAGTCCGACAGGGCTGGGGGTATATACGCAGTATTTT. Protein: CASSPTGLGVYTQYF.

The CDR3 bases are TGCGCCAGCAGCTTGGGGGGACTAGCGGACTACGAGCAGTACTTC. It specifies CASSLGGLADYEQYF. The J gene is TRBJ2-7, the V gene TRBV5-1; 11 bases map to TRBD2. The CDR3 totals 15 residues. Germline-derived CDR1 and CDR2 are SGHRS and YFSETQ. The V segment lost 0 bases and the J segment 3 bases; nucleotides outside the gene matches: 2.

The chain has TRBV4-2 and TRBJ1-5; the D is unclear. Germline V gives CDR1 LGHNA, CDR2 YNFKEQ. The V end was cut by 0 bases, the J end by 3 bases, with 9 bases between. This CDR3 has 15 amino acids. The CDR3 sequence is CASSQDPGDNQPQHF. CDR3 nucleotide sequence: TGTGCCAGCAGCCAAGATCCGGGAGACAATCAGCCCCAGCATTTT.

The V call is TRBV19, the J call TRBJ2-4; no firm D call. Per the germline V gene, CDR1 is LNHDA and CDR2 is SQIVND (reference sequence). This CDR3 has 14 residues. V lost 1 base and J 2 bases, leaving 6 bases between the germline ends. CDR3 residues: CASSIGETKNIQYF. CDR3 DNA sequence: TGTGCCAGTAGTATAGGAGAAACCAAAAACATTCAGTACTTC.

V gene TRBV7-3 combines with J gene TRBJ2-2; D perhaps matches TRBD1 (6 bases). Germline V gene sequence: CDR1 SGHTA, CDR2 FQGTGA. The germline V and J ends were trimmed by 5 bases and 4 bases, with 11 bases remaining between them. The CDR3 extends over 14 amino acids. In nucleotides, the CDR3 is TGTGCCAGCAGCCCTAGAGGGGGCACCGGGGAGCTGTTTTTT. Translated: CASSPRGGTGELFF.

The chain is built from TRBV11-3 and TRBJ2-3; no firm D call. CDR3 length: 13 amino acids. V lost 5 bases and J lost 4, with 10 bases in between. Germline CDR1 SGHNT, CDR2 YENEEA. The chain's CDR3 is CASSGMPADTQYF. CDR3 nucleotide sequence: TGTGCCAGCAGCGGTATGCCAGCAGATACGCAGTATTTT.

This clone showed up just a few times. The chain employs TRBV2 and TRBJ1-1, with D tentatively TRBD1 (5 bases). This CDR3 spans 19 amino acids. Trimming stripped 1 base from V and 4 bases from J, with 25 bases between. Germline values: CDR1 SNHLY, CDR2 FYNNEI. The CDR3 reads CASSEGLRWAGQVGTEAFF. DNA of the CDR3: TGTGCCAGCAGTGAAGGACTTAGGTGGGCAGGGCAAGTCGGCACTGAAGCTTTCTTT.

As concerns this clone: At one boundary the junction diverges from the germline segment, which might be a read error. The CDR3 DNA reads TGTTCCAGCAGCCACCCGGGACAGGGATCCTACGAGCAGTACTTC. It specifies CSSSHPGQGSYEQYF. The chain employs TRBV7-9 and TRBJ2-7; 9 nucleotides align to TRBD1. Germline CDR1 is SEHNR and CDR2 is FQNEAQ (reference sequence). This CDR3 has 15 amino acids.

This chain links TRBV5-6 with TRBJ2-7, with D perhaps TRBD1 (6 bases). Germline lookup yields CDR1 SGHDT and CDR2 YYEEEE. V shed 2 bases and J shed 3 bases, with 12 bases lying between them. The CDR3 totals 14 residues. For the CDR3, the DNA is TGTGCCAGCAGCTTTTGGGGGCGCGTCTACGAGCAGTACTTC. Its protein is CASSFWGRVYEQYF.

This sequence joins TRBV30 and TRBJ2-1, with TRBD1 as a possible D gene (5 bases). Germline V lookup: CDR1 GTSNPN, CDR2 SVGIG (reference sequence). Trimming left V 1 base short and J 4 bases short, with 5 bases between. This CDR3 is built from 12 residues. The CDR3 DNA reads as TGTGCCTGGAGTGGACAGTACAATGAGCAGTTCTTC. As protein: CAWSGQYNEQFF.

The CDR3 DNA sequence: TGTGCCAGCAGCTTTGGACTAGTGAGGGGCGGGATGGAGACCCAGTACTTC. Its translation is CASSFGLVRGGMETQYF. The J gene is TRBJ2-5, the V gene TRBV5-6, with TRBD2 matching 7 bases. Germline CDR1 and CDR2: SGHDT and YYEEEE. CDR3 length: 17 amino acids. With 2 bases clipped from V and 5 bases from J, the junction kept 15 bases outside the gene matches.

The chain joins TRBV7-3 to TRBJ2-5; D might be TRBD2 (7 bases). V was shortened by 6 bases and J by 5 bases, with 19 bases between the two germline ends. Germline loops: CDR1 SGHTA, CDR2 FQGTGA. The CDR3 runs to 15 residues. The CDR3 here is CASSRDGGALETQYF. The CDR3 nucleotides are TGTGCCAGCAGTCGAGATGGGGGGGCCCTTGAGACCCAGTACTTC.

The chain couples TRBV5-6 to TRBJ1-6, with 7 positions matching TRBD1. V dropped 4 bases and J dropped 6; count of bases not matched to a gene: 7. Germline V gene lookup returns CDR1 SGHDT and CDR2 YYEEEE. The CDR3 runs 15 residues. The CDR3 DNA reads as TGTGCCAGCAGCCCACAGGGGTTGGCTAATTCACCCCTCCACTTT. Its protein is CASSPQGLANSPLHF.

The rearrangement uses TRBV27 and TRBJ2-5; TRBD1 agrees at 7 bases. This CDR3 spans 14 amino acids. Germline lookup yields CDR1 MNHEY and CDR2 SMNVEV (reference sequence). V lost 0 bases, J lost 9 bases, and 7 bases stayed unmatched. The CDR3 sequence: CASSLSTDRESQYF. The CDR3 region has the DNA TGTGCCAGCAGTTTATCGACCGACAGGGAGTCCCAGTACTTC.

The rearrangement links TRBV28 to TRBJ2-5; perhaps TRBD2 as D (6 bases). The CDR3 contains 14 residues. The germline V gene encodes CDR1 MDHEN and CDR2 SYDVKM. V lost 6 bases and J lost 5, with 16 bases in between. The CDR3 bases are TGTGCCAGCAGGGGGAGGCGGGTTTTGGAGACCCAGTACTTC. Protein sequence: CASRGRRVLETQYF. Combining the CDR3 with reference TRBV28 and TRBJ2-5 gives the whole variable domain DVKVTQSSRYLVKRTGEKVFLECVQDMDHENMFWYRQDPGLGLRLIYFSYDVKMKEKGDIPEGYSVSREKKERFSLILESASTNQTSMYLCASRGRRVLETQYFGPGTRLLVL.

The chain employs TRBV27 and TRBJ1-5; D is ambiguous. Germline V gives CDR1 MNHEY, CDR2 SMNVEV (reference sequence). The CDR3 contains 12 residues. V was trimmed by 3 bases and J by 3 bases, leaving 3 bases between them. CDR3 protein: CASSFLNQPQHF. As DNA, the CDR3 is TGTGCCAGCAGTTTTCTCAATCAGCCCCAGCATTTT.

The chain carries TRBV25-1 and TRBJ2-1, with 10 bases matching TRBD1. This CDR3 has 14 amino acids. The V gene end was trimmed by 6 bases and the J gene end by 8 bases; junction bases not matched to a gene: 7. Looked up from germline, CDR1 is MGHDK and CDR2 is SYGVNS. The CDR3 nucleotides are TGTGCCAGCAGCTCCCGGGACAGGGGTCATGAGCAGTTCTTC. It specifies CASSSRDRGHEQFF.

J is TRBJ2-7 and V is TRBV7-7; 9 bases map to TRBD1. This CDR3 spans 17 amino acids. CDR1 and CDR2 (germline): SSHAT, FNYEAQ (reference sequence). V dropped 6 bases and J dropped 0; count of bases not matched to a gene: 12. The CDR3 coding sequence is TGTGCCAGCAGTTGGAACGGACAGGGGACGAGCTCCTACGAGCAGTACTTC. Translation: CASSWNGQGTSSYEQYF.

With respect to this clone: This likely comes from a read error, as the CDR3 has no conserved phenylalanine or tryptophan at its end. The CDR3 DNA reads as TGCGCCAGCAGCTTCTTCCCGGCAGGGTGGACTATTCAGGGTGATGGCTACACCCTC. It encodes CASSFFPAGWTIQGDGYTL. This chain joins TRBV5-1 and TRBJ1-2; possibly TRBD1 for D (5 bases). Germline V gene lookup returns CDR1 SGHRS and CDR2 YFSETQ. V was clipped by 2 bases and J by 6 bases, with 29 bases between them. This CDR3 is 19 amino acids long.